This entry concerns a single TCR beta chain. Its antigen is undetermined. These data belong to a study of memory B cells and T cells in multiple sclerosis. Generated by immunoSEQ multiplex PCR, the TCRdb table keeps only in-frame clones and is missing some. Seen here are around 30,000 clones, 86% observed once, and the top ten hold roughly 2.6%. Findings of the study overall: Clone-set sizes differed between compartments, so shared clonotype counts needed normalization.

Separate sequencing covered autoproliferating (CFSE-dim) and non-proliferating (CFSE-high) T cells from stimulus-free culture. Roughly 5x10^7 CFSE-labeled PBMCs were cultured around seven days unstimulated, then replicate wells were pooled. Without exogenous stimuli, around 0.49 uM CFSE-labeled PBMCs were cultured serum-free. This receptor was taken from a human donor with multiple sclerosis. The sample consisted of PBMCs from blood kept in culture.

This CDR3 is CASSSLAGGSNNEQFF. The CDR3 DNA is TGTGCCAGTAGTAGCCTAGCGGGAGGGTCGAACAATGAGCAGTTCTTC. The rearrangement joins TRBV19 to TRBJ2-1, with 12 bases matching TRBD2. Trimming cost V 4 bases and J 5 bases; bases outside gene matches: 6. The length of the CDR3 is 16 residues. Germline CDR1 LNHDA, CDR2 SQIVND (reference sequence).